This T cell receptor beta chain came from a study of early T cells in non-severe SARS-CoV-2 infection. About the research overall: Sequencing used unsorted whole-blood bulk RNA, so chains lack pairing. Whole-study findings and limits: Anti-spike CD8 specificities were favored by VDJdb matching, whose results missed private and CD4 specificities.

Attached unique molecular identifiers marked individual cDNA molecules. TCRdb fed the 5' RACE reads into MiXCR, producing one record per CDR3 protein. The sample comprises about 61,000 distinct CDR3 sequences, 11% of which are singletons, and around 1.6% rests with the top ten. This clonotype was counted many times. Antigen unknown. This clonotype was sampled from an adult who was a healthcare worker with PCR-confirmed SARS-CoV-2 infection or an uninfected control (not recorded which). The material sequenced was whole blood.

The CDR3 DNA reads as TGTGCCAGCAGTAAAAGTCGCGGGGCCACCACGTTTAGCAATCAGCCCCAGCATTTT. This encodes CASSKSRGATTFSNQPQHF. The V call is TRBV27, the J call TRBJ1-5, with D tentatively TRBD1 (5 bases). Germline values: CDR1 MNHEY, CDR2 SMNVEV (reference sequence). The CDR3 spans 19 residues. V was pared by 5 bases and J by 0 bases, with 23 bases between.